This TCR beta chain was recorded in a study of shared clonotypes between healthy human individuals. Between the trimmed V and J ends, which lost 1 base and 7 bases, there was a span of 17 bases. This CDR3 contains 15 residues. CDR1 is GTSNPN and CDR2 is SVGIG in the germline V gene (reference sequence). Naive CD8 cells were CD45RO-negative, positively selected for CCR7, excluding terminally differentiated effector memory CD45RA+ cells. The method was immunoSEQ multiplex PCR; TCRdb's version includes in-frame clones alone and lacks a portion of them. Among approximately 600,000 clones listed, 90% to 95% were seen once.

Sequencing input: naive CD8+ T cells sorted from blood. The clonotype was recovered from a woman between 25 and 40 years old in good health. This chain links TRBV30 with TRBJ1-3, with D uncertain. CDR3 residues: CAWSGELGWANTIYF. DNA for the CDR3: TGTGCCTGGAGTGGGGAGTTGGGATGGGCGAACACCATATATTTT.